This T cell receptor beta chain was documented in a study of T cell changes during pregnancy in multiple sclerosis. Looked up from germline, CDR1 is SGHRS and CDR2 is YFSETQ. The CDR3 contains 14 residues. V was clipped by 5 bases and J by 3 bases; unmatched bases: 1. Profiling relied on immunoSEQ multiplex PCR, and the TCRdb table lists in-frame clones only, not all of them. The sample lists roughly 71,000 clones; 92% were seen once. The V and J genes are TRBV5-1 and TRBJ2-3; 12 bases are shared with TRBD1. This receptor was identified in a female donor in good health, enrolled as a control in a pregnancy study. The sample was peripheral blood, taken in the first trimester of pregnancy. In DNA, the CDR3 is TGCGCCAGCAGGGGACAGGGGGCAACAGATACGCAGTATTTT. It specifies CASRGQGATDTQYF.